These 27 T cell receptor beta chains originate from one sample sequenced in a study of blood T cells in healthy people across ages. Together with a sample-barcoded 5' primer, a J-beta primer mix was included in a second PCR lasting about 6 to 12 cycles. TCRdb redid the calling of the 5' RACE reads with MiXCR, one entry per CDR3 protein. The data contain 980,000 or so distinct CDR3 sequences, roughly 43% of them singletons. The specimen was blood. The receptor set was obtained from a young man in good health.

The sample holds a few counts of this clonotype. J is TRBJ2-5 and V is TRBV20-1; D ambiguous. The J call is in doubt because the DNA end fits TRBJ2-7 better. Germline loops: CDR1 DFQATT, CDR2 SNEGSKA (reference sequence). The length of the CDR3 is 14 residues. This CDR3 reads CSAREGPPLAEQYF. In DNA, the CDR3 is TGCAGTGCTAGAGAAGGTCCTCCCCTGGCCGAGCAGTACTTC.

The chain joins TRBV3-1 to TRBJ1-2; D perhaps matches TRBD1 (6 bases). Germline V lookup: CDR1 LGHDT, CDR2 YNNKEL (reference sequence). This CDR3 contains 16 residues. Trimming cost V 1 base and J 4 bases, with 16 bases left between them. The CDR3 spells CASSQGQADRVYGYTF. CDR3 nucleotide sequence: TGTGCCAGCAGCCAAGGTCAAGCGGACAGAGTCTATGGCTACACCTTC.

The chain carries TRBV25-1 and TRBJ1-6; 7 positions match TRBD1. The germline CDR1 and CDR2 sequences are MGHDK and SYGVNS. This CDR3 spans 16 amino acids. With 6 bases clipped from V and 6 bases from J, the junction kept 11 bases outside the gene matches. The CDR3 region is CASSTRGQAFNSPLHF. The CDR3 nucleotides are TGTGCCAGCAGCACTCGAGGACAGGCTTTTAATTCACCCCTCCACTTT. The full variable domain, rest sourced from reference TRBV25-1 and TRBJ1-6, is EADIYQTPRYLVIGTGKKITLECSQTMGHDKMYWYQQDPGMELHLIHYSYGVNSTEKGDLSSESTVSRIRTEHFPLTLESARPSHTSQYLCASSTRGQAFNSPLHFGNGTRLTVT.

V is TRBV11-1 and J is TRBJ2-1; the D gene could be TRBD1 or TRBD2 (5 bases each). Germline CDR1 is SGHAT and CDR2 is FQDESV (reference sequence). The CDR3 covers 16 residues. The V end lost 5 bases, the J end lost 8 bases, and 22 bases lay between the germline ends. Written as DNA, the CDR3 is TGTGCCAGCAGCCCGTCACCCCGGGACCTCAGGGATGAGCAGTTCTTC. Its translation: CASSPSPRDLRDEQFF.

In regard to this clonotype: One junction end does not reproduce the germline sequence, and a read error may be involved. The chain joins TRBV4-1 to TRBJ2-1; 10 bases are shared with TRBD2. This CDR3 has 17 residues. Germline V CDR1 and CDR2: MGHRA, YSYEKL. The CDR3 sequence: CVSSQDPLAGAGGEQFF. The CDR3 DNA is TGCGTCAGCAGCCAAGATCCCCTAGCGGGGGCCGGGGGTGAGCAGTTCTTC.

This clonotype was picked up a small number of times. V is TRBV6-2 or TRBV6-3 and J is TRBJ2-1; unclear D gene. Trimming removed 3 bases at V and 7 bases at J, with 7 bases between. Looked up from germline, CDR1 is MNHEY and CDR2 is SVGEGT. This CDR3 has 12 residues. CDR3 amino acids: CASSYGFNEQFF. The CDR3 nucleotides read TGTGCCAGCAGTTATGGTTTTAATGAGCAGTTCTTC.

This clonotype was seen just once. The genes are TRBV3-1 and TRBJ2-1, with 7 bases identical to TRBD1. The CDR3 spans 12 residues. V lost 2 bases and J lost 14; bases outside the gene matches: 6. Per the germline V gene, CDR1 is LGHDT and CDR2 is YNNKEL (reference sequence). In nucleotides, the CDR3 is TGTGCCAGCAGCCAACGAGACAGGGTAAAGTTCTTC. It yields the protein CASSQRDRVKFF.

The count of this clonotype is one. V is TRBV4-1 and J is TRBJ1-5; D not resolved. The germline CDR1 and CDR2 sequences are MGHRA and YSYEKL. V was pared by 2 bases and J by 9 bases, with 11 bases between. The CDR3 loop spans 13 amino acids. Written as DNA, the CDR3 is TGCGCCAGCAGCCAAAGGATTCGGCGGCCCCAGCATTTT. It encodes CASSQRIRRPQHF.

The chain couples TRBV7-9 to TRBJ2-5; D is uncertain. The better agreement between TRBJ2-1 and the DNA end casts doubt on the J call. Germline lookup yields CDR1 SEHNR and CDR2 FQNEAQ (reference sequence). The length of the CDR3 is 13 residues. The CDR3 here is CASSLSGQETQFF. The CDR3 nucleotides are TGTGCCAGCAGCTTATCCGGGCAAGAGACCCAGTTCTTC.

This clonotype has more than one count but fewer than ten. V and J are TRBV3-1 and TRBJ1-1; 7 bases fit TRBD1. The germline gives CDR1 LGHDT, CDR2 YNNKEL (reference sequence). V was clipped by 2 bases and J by 3 bases; unmatched bases: 6. This CDR3 is built from 15 residues. The CDR3 nucleotides are TGTGCCAGCAGCCAAATGAGACAGGGATACACTGAAGCTTTCTTT. Protein sequence: CASSQMRQGYTEAFF.

The gene calls are TRBV19 and TRBJ2-5, with 7 nucleotides matching TRBD1. The CDR3 is 15 amino acids. Trimming cost V 6 bases and J 1 base; bases outside gene matches: 8. The V gene's germline CDR1 is LNHDA and CDR2 SQIVND (reference sequence). The CDR3 reads CASSGVTGSQETQYF. The CDR3 bases are TGTGCCAGTAGCGGGGTGACAGGGTCCCAAGAGACCCAGTACTTC.

This clonotype was seen a handful of times. V gene TRBV7-2 combines with J gene TRBJ2-1; D may be TRBD2 (6 bases). The CDR3 is 16 residues long. Germline V lookup: CDR1 SGHTA, CDR2 FQGNSA. Trimming removed 0 bases at V and 1 base at J, with 10 bases between. CDR3 loop: CASSLASGLSYNEQFF. The CDR3 DNA sequence: TGTGCCAGCAGCTTAGCGTCCGGACTATCCTACAATGAGCAGTTCTTC.

This clonotype was recorded many times. V is TRBV4-1 and J is TRBJ2-7; the match to TRBD2 covers 7 bases. J was trimmed by 4 bases and V by 1 base; bases with no gene match: 1. Looked up from germline, CDR1 is MGHRA and CDR2 is YSYEKL. CDR3 length: 13 amino acids. CDR3 nucleotides: TGCGCCAGCAGCCAAGGTAGCGGGTACGAGCAGTACTTC. It encodes CASSQGSGYEQYF.

This clonotype was detected a few times. This chain links TRBV7-8 with TRBJ2-3; TRBD1 matches at 7 bases. Losses at the gene ends were 5 bases for V and 6 bases for J; bases not matched to a gene: 11. The CDR3 spans 15 residues. The germline gives CDR1 SGHVS, CDR2 FQNEAQ. The CDR3 nucleotides are TGTGCCAGCAGCAGGGGGCAGGGATTATCGGATACGCAGTATTTT. Its protein product is CASSRGQGLSDTQYF. The full variable domain, in which reference TRBV7-8 and TRBJ2-3 provide the parts outside the CDR3, is GAGVSQSPRYKVAKRGQDVALRCDPISGHVSLFWYQQALGQGPEFLTYFQNEAQLDKSGLPSDRFFAERPEGSVSTLKIQRTQQEDSAVYLCASSRGQGLSDTQYFGPGTRLTVL.

This clonotype was counted between two and nine times. As DNA, the CDR3 is TGCGCCAGCAGCTCCTCTGGGGGTGCTAGTCCTCAAGAGACCCAGTACTTC. Protein sequence: CASSSSGGASPQETQYF. V and J are TRBV5-1 and TRBJ2-5; either TRBD1 or TRBD2 may supply D (5 bases each). Per germline, CDR1 SGHRS and CDR2 YFSETQ. The CDR3 is 17 residues long. Trimming shortened V by 3 bases and J by 2 bases, and 20 bases separated the two germline ends.

The V gene is TRBV28, the J gene TRBJ2-7, with a possible D match to TRBD2 (6 bases). The CDR3 contains 15 residues. Per germline, CDR1 MDHEN and CDR2 SYDVKM. With 5 bases removed from V and 2 bases from J, the gap between germline ends came to 16 bases. The CDR3 loop reads CASSPRATGAYEQYF. The CDR3 DNA is TGTGCCAGCAGTCCACGGGCCACGGGGGCCTACGAGCAGTACTTC.

This clonotype was picked up a small number of times. The CDR3 coding sequence is TGCAGTGCCTCGGAGGGGTCGTCCTTTGGCTACACCTTC. Its translation: CSASEGSSFGYTF. V and J are TRBV20-1 and TRBJ1-2, with D possibly matching TRBD1 (5 bases). The germline V and J ends were trimmed by 6 bases and 7 bases, with 18 bases remaining between them. CDR1 DFQATT and CDR2 SNEGSKA come from the germline V gene (reference sequence). The CDR3 loop spans 13 amino acids.

This clonotype was seen a handful of times. The chain joins TRBV5-1 to TRBJ2-1; D unresolved. This CDR3 is 14 amino acids long. Trimming removed 0 bases from V and 8 bases from J, with 12 bases in between. Per the germline V gene, CDR1 is SGHRS and CDR2 is YFSETQ. The CDR3 protein is CASSLAGRADEQFF. The CDR3 DNA follows: TGCGCCAGCAGCTTGGCCGGAAGGGCGGATGAGCAGTTCTTC. Complete variable domain (other parts from reference TRBV5-1 and TRBJ2-1): KAGVTQTPRYLIKTRGQQVTLSCSPISGHRSVSWYQQTPGQGLQFLFEYFSETQRNKGNFPGRFSGRQFSNSRSEMNVSTLELGDSALYLCASSLAGRADEQFFGPGTRLTVL.

There are a few counts of this clonotype. This sequence joins TRBV12-3 or TRBV12-4 and TRBJ1-5; D uncertain. V lost 2 bases to trimming and J lost 0 bases, with 8 bases between them. The CDR3 has 15 amino acids. CDR3 in DNA: TGTGCCAGCAGTTTATGGCGGGATAGCAATCAGCCCCAGCATTTT. It specifies CASSLWRDSNQPQHF.

This clonotype has more than one count but fewer than ten. V usage is TRBV14 and J usage is TRBJ1-2; tentatively, D is TRBD1 (6 bases). The CDR3 consists of 15 residues. Germline-derived CDR1 and CDR2 are SGHDN and FVKESK. The V and J ends lost 1 base and 4 bases respectively, with 13 bases between them. In DNA, the CDR3 is TGTGCCAGCAGCCAAGTCAAGGGACACCCCTATGGCTACACCTTC. Translating gives CASSQVKGHPYGYTF.

This clonotype was detected only once. The rearrangement links TRBV5-1 to TRBJ2-7, with TRBD1 identical over 7 bases. Looked up from germline, CDR1 is SGHRS and CDR2 is YFSETQ. This CDR3 contains 14 residues. Unmatched junction bases numbered 12, after V lost 7 bases and J lost 5 bases. This CDR3 reads CASAIAGGMDEQYF. The DNA of the CDR3 is TGCGCCAGCGCGATTGCAGGGGGTATGGACGAGCAGTACTTC.

The V gene is TRBV5-5, the J gene TRBJ1-5; D is uncertain. The germline V and J ends were trimmed by 5 bases and 1 base, with 7 bases remaining between them. CDR3 length: 13 residues. Germline loops: CDR1 SGHKS, CDR2 YYEKEE (reference sequence). In DNA, the CDR3 is TGTGCCAGCAGGGATCCCAGCAATCAGCCCCAGCATTTT. Translation: CASRDPSNQPQHF.

The chain uses TRBV20-1 and TRBJ1-1, with D hard to call. The CDR3 runs 12 residues. In germline, CDR1 is DFQATT, CDR2 SNEGSKA (reference sequence). Trimming shortened V by 3 bases and J by 2 bases, and 7 bases separated the two germline ends. The CDR3 spells CSARRVNTEAFF. CDR3 sequence (DNA): TGCAGTGCTAGGCGTGTCAACACTGAAGCTTTCTTT.

This sequence joins TRBV6-5 and TRBJ1-4; D possibly corresponds to TRBD1 (5 bases). CDR1 and CDR2 (germline): MNHEY, SVGAGI. The CDR3 is made up of 12 amino acids. V was shortened by 2 bases and J by 11 bases, with 9 bases between the two germline ends. The CDR3 nucleotides are TGTGCCAGCAGTTACCCCGGGGCGAAACTGTTTTTT. Translating it yields CASSYPGAKLFF.

This clonotype was counted only a few times. The CDR3 loop is CSVEEDLYGYTF. The CDR3 DNA follows: TGCAGCGTTGAAGAGGACCTCTATGGCTACACCTTC. The rearrangement links TRBV29-1 to TRBJ1-2; no firm D call. Germline values: CDR1 SQVTM, CDR2 ANQGSEA. The V and J ends lost 0 bases and 4 bases respectively, with 6 bases between them. The CDR3 covers 12 residues.

The gene calls are TRBV20-1 and TRBJ1-2, with 7 bases lining up with TRBD1. The CDR3 runs 13 residues. Looked up from germline, CDR1 is DFQATT and CDR2 is SNEGSKA (reference sequence). Germline trimming cut 4 bases from V and 0 bases from J; bases unmatched to any gene: 2. The CDR3 nucleotides are TGCAGTGCTATGGGACAGACTAACTATGGCTACACCTTC. Amino acid sequence: CSAMGQTNYGYTF.

This clonotype came up once. The V call is TRBV6-1, the J call TRBJ2-5, with D perhaps TRBD1 or TRBD2 (5 bases each). V was trimmed by 7 bases and J by 4 bases, leaving 16 bases between them. There are 14 residues in the CDR3. The V gene's germline CDR1 is MNHNS and CDR2 SASEGT. CDR3 bases: TGTGCCAGCATAGCAGGGACCTTCCGAGAGACCCAGTACTTC. Its translation: CASIAGTFRETQYF.